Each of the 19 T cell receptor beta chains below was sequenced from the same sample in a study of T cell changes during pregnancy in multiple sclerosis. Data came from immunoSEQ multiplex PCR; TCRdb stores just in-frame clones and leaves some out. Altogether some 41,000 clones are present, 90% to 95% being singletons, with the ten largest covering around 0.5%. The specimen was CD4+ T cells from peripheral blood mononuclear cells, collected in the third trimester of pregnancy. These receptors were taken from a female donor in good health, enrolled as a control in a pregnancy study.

The CDR3 protein is CASSYGPRVEQFF. DNA of the CDR3: TGTGCCAGCAGTTACGGACCGCGGGTTGAGCAGTTCTTC. The rearrangement links TRBV6-6 to TRBJ2-1; tentatively, D is TRBD2 (5 bases). Deletions cut 2 bases from V and 9 bases from J, with 11 bases between. CDR1 is MNHNY, CDR2 SVGAGI, per germline (reference sequence). This CDR3 has 13 amino acids.

CDR3 sequence (DNA): TGTGCCAGCAGTTTATTTTCGGCGGCGGGAATTAGCAATCAGCCCCAGCATTTT. Amino acids: CASSLFSAAGISNQPQHF. This chain links TRBV27 with TRBJ1-5; no reliable D call. The germline V and J ends were trimmed by 1 base and 0 bases, with 16 bases remaining between them. The length of the CDR3 is 18 residues. Germline-derived CDR1 and CDR2 are MNHEY and SMNVEV (reference sequence).

CDR3 sequence reads: CASSLYWVFGGAGANVLTF. In DNA, the CDR3 is TGTGCCAGCAGTTTATATTGGGTTTTCGGGGGAGCCGGGGCCAACGTCCTGACTTTC. This chain uses TRBV27 with TRBJ2-6; D might be TRBD2 (6 bases). Trimming left V 1 base short and J 4 bases short, with 20 bases between. Germline-derived CDR1 and CDR2 are MNHEY and SMNVEV (reference sequence). The CDR3 is made up of 19 amino acids.

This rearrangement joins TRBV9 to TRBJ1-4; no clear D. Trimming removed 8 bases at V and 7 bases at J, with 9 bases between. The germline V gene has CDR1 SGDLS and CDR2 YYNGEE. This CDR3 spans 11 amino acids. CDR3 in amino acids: CASPPCEKLFF. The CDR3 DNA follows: TGTGCCAGTCCCCCTTGTGAAAAACTGTTTTTT. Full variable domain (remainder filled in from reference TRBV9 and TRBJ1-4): DSGVTQTPKHLITATGQRVTLRCSPRSGDLSVYWYQQSLDQGLQFLIQYYNGEERAKGNILERFSAQQFPDLHSELNLSSLELGDSALYFCASPPCEKLFFGSGTQLSVL.

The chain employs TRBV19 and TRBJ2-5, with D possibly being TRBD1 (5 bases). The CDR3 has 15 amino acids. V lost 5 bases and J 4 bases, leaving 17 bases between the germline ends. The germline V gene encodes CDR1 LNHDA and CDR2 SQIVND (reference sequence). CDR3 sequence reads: CASSSGNVAPETQYF. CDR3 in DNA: TGTGCCAGTAGTTCAGGGAACGTCGCACCAGAGACCCAGTACTTC.

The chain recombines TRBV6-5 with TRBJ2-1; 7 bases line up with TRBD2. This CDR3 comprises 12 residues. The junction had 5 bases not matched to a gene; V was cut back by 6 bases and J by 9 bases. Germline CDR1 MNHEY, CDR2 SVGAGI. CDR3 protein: CASSYGRTEQFF. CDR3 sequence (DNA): TGTGCCAGCAGCTACGGGAGGACTGAGCAGTTCTTC.

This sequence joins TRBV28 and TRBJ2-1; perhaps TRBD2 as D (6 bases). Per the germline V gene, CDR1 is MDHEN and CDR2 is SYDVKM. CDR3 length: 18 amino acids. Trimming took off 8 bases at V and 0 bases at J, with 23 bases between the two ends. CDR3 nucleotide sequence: TGTGCCAGCTACACCTGGAGGGACCGGGGAAGCTCCTACAATGAGCAGTTCTTC. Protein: CASYTWRDRGSSYNEQFF.

CDR3: CASSSGTSVLNEQFF. The DNA of the CDR3 is TGTGCCAGCAGCTCCGGGACTAGCGTATTGAATGAGCAGTTCTTC. The chain carries TRBV7-3 and TRBJ2-1, with TRBD2 matching 10 bases. This CDR3 spans 15 amino acids. V dropped 4 bases and J dropped 7; count of bases not matched to a gene: 7. The germline gives CDR1 SGHTA, CDR2 FQGTGA.

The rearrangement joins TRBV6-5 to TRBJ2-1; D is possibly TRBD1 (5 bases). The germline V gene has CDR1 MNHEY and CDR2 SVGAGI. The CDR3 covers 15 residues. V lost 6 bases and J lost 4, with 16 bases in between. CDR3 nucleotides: TGTGCCAGCAGGTCCGCCAGGGTAATGTACAATGAGCAGTTCTTC. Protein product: CASRSARVMYNEQFF.

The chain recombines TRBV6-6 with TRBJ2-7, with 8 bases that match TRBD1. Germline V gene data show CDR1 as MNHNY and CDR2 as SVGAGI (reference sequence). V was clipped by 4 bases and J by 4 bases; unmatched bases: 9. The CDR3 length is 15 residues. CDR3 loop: CASSLQGVNSYEQYF. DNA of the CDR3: TGTGCCAGCAGTTTACAGGGGGTGAATTCGTACGAGCAGTACTTC.

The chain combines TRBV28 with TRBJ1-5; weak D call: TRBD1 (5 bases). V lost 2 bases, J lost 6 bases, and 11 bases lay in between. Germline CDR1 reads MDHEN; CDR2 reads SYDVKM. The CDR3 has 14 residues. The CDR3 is CASSLDSTSQPQHF. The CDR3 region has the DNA TGTGCCAGCAGTTTAGACAGCACCTCTCAGCCCCAGCATTTT. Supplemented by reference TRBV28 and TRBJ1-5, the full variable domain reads DVKVTQSSRYLVKRTGEKVFLECVQDMDHENMFWYRQDPGLGLRLIYFSYDVKMKEKGDIPEGYSVSREKKERFSLILESASTNQTSMYLCASSLDSTSQPQHFGDGTRLSIL.

In nucleotides, the CDR3 is TGCGCCAGCAGCCAGGGTGGGAGGCAAGAGACCCAGTACTTC. The encoded protein is CASSQGGRQETQYF. The gene calls are TRBV4-1 and TRBJ2-5; tentatively, D is TRBD2 (6 bases). Looked up from germline, CDR1 is MGHRA and CDR2 is YSYEKL. The length of the CDR3 is 14 residues. V lost 3 bases and J 2 bases, leaving 10 bases between the germline ends.

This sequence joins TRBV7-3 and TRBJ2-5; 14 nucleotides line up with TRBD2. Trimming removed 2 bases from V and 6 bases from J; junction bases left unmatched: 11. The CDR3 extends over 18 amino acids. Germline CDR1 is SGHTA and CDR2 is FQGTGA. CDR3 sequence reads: CASSLLPPTSGGAQTQYF. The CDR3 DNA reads TGTGCCAGCAGCTTATTACCCCCGACTAGCGGGGGGGCCCAGACCCAGTACTTC.

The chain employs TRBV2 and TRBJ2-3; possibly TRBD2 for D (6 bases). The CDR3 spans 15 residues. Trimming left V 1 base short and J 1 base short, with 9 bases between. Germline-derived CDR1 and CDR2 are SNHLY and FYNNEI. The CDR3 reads CASSEEGLGTDTQYF. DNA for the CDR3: TGTGCCAGCAGTGAAGAGGGACTGGGCACAGATACGCAGTATTTT. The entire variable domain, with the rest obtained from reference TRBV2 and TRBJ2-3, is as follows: EPEVTQTPSHQVTQMGQEVILRCVPISNHLYFYWYRQILGQKVEFLVSFYNNEISEKSEIFDDQFSVERPDGSNFTLKIRSTKLEDSAMYFCASSEEGLGTDTQYFGPGTRLTVL.

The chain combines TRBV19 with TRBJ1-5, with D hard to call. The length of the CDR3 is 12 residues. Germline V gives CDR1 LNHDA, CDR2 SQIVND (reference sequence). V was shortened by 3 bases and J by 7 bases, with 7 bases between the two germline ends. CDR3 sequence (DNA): TGTGCCAGTAGTATGAGTGCGCAGCCCCAGCATTTT. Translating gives CASSMSAQPQHF.

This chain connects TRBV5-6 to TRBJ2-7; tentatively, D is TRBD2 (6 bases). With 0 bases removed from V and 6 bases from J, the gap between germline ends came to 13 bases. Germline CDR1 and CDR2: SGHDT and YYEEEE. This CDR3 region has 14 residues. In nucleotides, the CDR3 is TGTGCCAGCAGCTTGGGGGGTGGCGGGACCGAGCAGTACTTC. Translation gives CASSLGGGGTEQYF.

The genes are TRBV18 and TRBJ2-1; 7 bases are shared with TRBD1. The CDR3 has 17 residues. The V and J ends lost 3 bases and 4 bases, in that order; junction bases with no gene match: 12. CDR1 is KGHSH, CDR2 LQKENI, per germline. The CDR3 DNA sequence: TGTGCCAGCTCACCCCGGACAGGATCCGTAACATACAATGAGCAGTTCTTC. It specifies CASSPRTGSVTYNEQFF.

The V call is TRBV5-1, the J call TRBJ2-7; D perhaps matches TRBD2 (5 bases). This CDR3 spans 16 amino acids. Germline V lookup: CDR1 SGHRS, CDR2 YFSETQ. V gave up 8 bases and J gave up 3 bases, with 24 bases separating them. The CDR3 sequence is CASSIGVEGLNYEQYF. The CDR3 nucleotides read TGCGCCAGTTCAATCGGGGTTGAGGGTCTCAACTACGAGCAGTACTTC.

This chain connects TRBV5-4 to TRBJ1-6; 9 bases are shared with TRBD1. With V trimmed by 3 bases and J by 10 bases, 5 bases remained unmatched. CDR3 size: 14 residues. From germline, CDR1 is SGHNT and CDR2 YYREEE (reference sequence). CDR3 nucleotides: TGTGCCAGCAGCTCAGGACAGGGGAACTCACCCCTCCACTTT. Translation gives CASSSGQGNSPLHF.